The next 4 T cell receptor beta chains were all read from a single sample in a study of CD4+ T cells in melanoma. Assay: immunoSEQ multiplex PCR; the TCRdb copy retains only in-frame clones and omits some. The data contain roughly 140,000 clones, around 90% of them singletons. All receptors come from a human donor with melanoma.

This clone has only one observation. This chain uses TRBV7-8 with TRBJ2-5, with D maybe TRBD2 (5 bases). The CDR3 runs to 15 residues. Germline CDR1 is SGHVS and CDR2 is FQNEAQ. Trimming removed 10 bases at V and 2 bases at J, with 20 bases between. The CDR3 here is CATSSDGGWQETQYF. The CDR3 DNA reads as TGTGCCACCTCGAGTGACGGCGGGTGGCAAGAGACCCAGTACTTC.

The chain has TRBV10-3 and TRBJ2-2; 7 bases line up with TRBD2. Germline V CDR1 and CDR2: ENHRY, SYGVKD. The length of the CDR3 is 15 residues. The V and J ends lost 7 bases and 3 bases, in that order; junction bases with no gene match: 8. The chain's CDR3 is CAIMRERGHTGELFF. Written as DNA, the CDR3 is TGTGCCATCATGCGCGAGCGGGGACACACCGGGGAGCTGTTTTTT.

The chain carries TRBV15 and TRBJ2-3, with D possibly TRBD2 on 5 matching bases. This CDR3 has 15 amino acids. Germline CDR1 LNHNV, CDR2 YYDKDF (reference sequence). Trimming removed 8 bases at V and 1 base at J, with 16 bases between. Written as DNA, the CDR3 is TGTGCCACCGGACCCTATGGCGGGCGCACAGATACGCAGTATTTT. Translating it yields CATGPYGGRTDTQYF.

The chain couples TRBV11-2 to TRBJ2-3; D possibly corresponds to TRBD2 (5 bases). V lost 8 bases and J 1 base, leaving 16 bases between the germline ends. CDR3 length equals 15 residues. The germline V gene encodes CDR1 SGHAT and CDR2 FQNNGV. The CDR3 here is CASRTEATRTDTQYF. The CDR3 DNA reads TGTGCCAGCCGGACGGAGGCAACCCGCACAGATACGCAGTATTTT. Filled out from reference TRBV11-2 and TRBJ2-3, the complete variable domain reads EAGVAQSPRYKIIEKRQSVAFWCNPISGHATLYWYQQILGQGPKLLIQFQNNGVVDDSQLPKDRFSAERLKGVDSTLKIQPAKLEDSAVYLCASRTEATRTDTQYFGPGTRLTVL.